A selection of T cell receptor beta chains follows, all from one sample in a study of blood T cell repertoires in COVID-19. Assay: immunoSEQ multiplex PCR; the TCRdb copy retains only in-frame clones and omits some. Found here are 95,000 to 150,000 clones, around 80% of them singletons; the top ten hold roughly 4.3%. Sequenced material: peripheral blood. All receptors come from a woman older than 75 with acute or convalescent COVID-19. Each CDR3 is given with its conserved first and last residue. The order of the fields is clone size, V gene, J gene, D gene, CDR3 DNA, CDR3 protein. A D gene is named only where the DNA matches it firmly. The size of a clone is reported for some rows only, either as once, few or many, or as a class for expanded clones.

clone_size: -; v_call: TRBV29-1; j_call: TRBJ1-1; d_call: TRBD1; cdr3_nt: TGCAGCGCCTTAGGACAGGCGAACACTGAAGCTTTCTTT; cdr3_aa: CSALGQANTEAFF
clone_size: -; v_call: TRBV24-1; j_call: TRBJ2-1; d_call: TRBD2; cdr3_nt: TGTGCCACCAGTGACGGGACTAGCGGGAGATTCTACAATGAGCAGTTCTTC; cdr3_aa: CATSDGTSGRFYNEQFF
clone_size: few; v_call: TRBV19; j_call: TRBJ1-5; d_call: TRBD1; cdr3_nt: TGTGCCAGTAGTATTTACAGGGGAACAGGGGTTAGCAATCAGCCCCAGCATTTT; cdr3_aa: CASSIYRGTGVSNQPQHF
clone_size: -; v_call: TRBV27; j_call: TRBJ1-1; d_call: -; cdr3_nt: TGTGCCAGCAGTTTGGGACTGCACACTGAAGCTTTCTTT; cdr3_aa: CASSLGLHTEAFF
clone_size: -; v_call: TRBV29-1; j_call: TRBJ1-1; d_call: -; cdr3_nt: TGCAGCGTTGGGGCAGGTAACACTGAAGCTTTCTTT; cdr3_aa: CSVGAGNTEAFF
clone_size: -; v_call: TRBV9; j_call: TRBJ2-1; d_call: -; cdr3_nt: TGTGCCAGCAGCGTAACACCTACCTTGGTGGAGAATGAGCAGTTCTTC; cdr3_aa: CASSVTPTLVENEQFF
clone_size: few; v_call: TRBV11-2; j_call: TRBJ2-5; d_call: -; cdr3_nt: TGTGCCAGCAGCTTAGATGAAGGGGGACCCAAGACCCAGTACTTC; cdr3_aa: CASSLDEGGPKTQYF
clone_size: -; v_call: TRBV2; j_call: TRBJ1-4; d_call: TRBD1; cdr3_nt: TGTGCCAGCAGGGAGGGACAGCAATCTAATGAAAAACTGTTTTTT; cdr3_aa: CASREGQQSNEKLFF
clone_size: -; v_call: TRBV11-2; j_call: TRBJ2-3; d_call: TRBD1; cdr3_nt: TGTGCCAGCAGCACCCGGGACAGCTCCTTGACTAGCACAGATACGCAGTATTTT; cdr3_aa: CASSTRDSSLTSTDTQYF
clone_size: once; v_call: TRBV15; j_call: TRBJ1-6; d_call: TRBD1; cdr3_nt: TGTGCCACCAGCAGAGATCCCGGACAGGGTTCACCCCTCCACTTT; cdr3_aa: CATSRDPGQGSPLHF
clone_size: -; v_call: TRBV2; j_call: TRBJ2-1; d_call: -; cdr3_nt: TGTGCCAGCAGTCTTCACCTTGAGGGTGAGCAGTTCTTC; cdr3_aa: CASSLHLEGEQFF
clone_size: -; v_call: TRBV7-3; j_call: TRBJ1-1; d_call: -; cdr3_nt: TGTGCCAGCAGCTTAAGATCGGGAGGCCTGAACACTGAAGCTTTCTTT; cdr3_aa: CASSLRSGGLNTEAFF
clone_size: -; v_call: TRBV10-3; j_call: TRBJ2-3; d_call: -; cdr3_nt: TGTGCCGGAGGAGGAGGTAGGGCAGATACGCAGTATTTT; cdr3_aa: CAGGGGRADTQYF
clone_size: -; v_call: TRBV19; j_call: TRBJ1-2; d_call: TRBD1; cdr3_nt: TGTGCCAGTACCCGGGACAGCGCTTCTTATGGCTACACCTTC; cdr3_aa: CASTRDSASYGYTF
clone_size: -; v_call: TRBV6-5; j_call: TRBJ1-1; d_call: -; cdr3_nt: TGTGCCAGCAGTTACTCCCCCCAGGGTGACACTGAAGCTTTCTTT; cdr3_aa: CASSYSPQGDTEAFF
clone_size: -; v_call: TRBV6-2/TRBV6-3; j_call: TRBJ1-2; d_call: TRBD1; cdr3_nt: TGTGCCAGCAGTTACCGGGACAGGGGGCGGAATGGCTACACCTTC; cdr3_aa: CASSYRDRGRNGYTF
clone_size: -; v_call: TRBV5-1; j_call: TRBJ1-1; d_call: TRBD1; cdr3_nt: TGCGCCAGCAGCCCGGGGACAGGGAACACTGAAGCTTTCTTT; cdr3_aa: CASSPGTGNTEAFF
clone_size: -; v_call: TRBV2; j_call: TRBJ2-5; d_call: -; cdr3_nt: TGTGCCAGCAGCGACTGGCGAGAAGAGACCCAGTACTTC; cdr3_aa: CASSDWREETQYF
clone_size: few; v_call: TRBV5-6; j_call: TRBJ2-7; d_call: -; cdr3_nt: TGTGCCAGCAGCCCCTTAGCTAGAGGGGAGCAGTACTTC; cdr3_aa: CASSPLARGEQYF
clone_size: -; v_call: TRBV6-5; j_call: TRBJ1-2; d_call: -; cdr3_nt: TGTGCCATTTCGGGGGGGCGCGGATATGGCTACACCTTC; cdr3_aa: CAISGGRGYGYTF
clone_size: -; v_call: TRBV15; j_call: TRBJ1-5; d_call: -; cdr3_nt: TGTGCCACCAGCAGAGATGGCAGTAATCAGCCCCAGCATTTT; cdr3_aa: CATSRDGSNQPQHF
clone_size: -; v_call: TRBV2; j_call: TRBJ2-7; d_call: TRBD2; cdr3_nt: TGTGCCAGCAGCACACACTATAGCGGGAGCTACGAGCAGTACTTC; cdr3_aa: CASSTHYSGSYEQYF
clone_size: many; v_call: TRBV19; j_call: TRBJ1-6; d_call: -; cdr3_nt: TGTGCCAGTAGCGAAACAGGGAAGGGGAATTCACCCCTCCACTTT; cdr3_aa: CASSETGKGNSPLHF
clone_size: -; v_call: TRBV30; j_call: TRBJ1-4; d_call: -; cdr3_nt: TGTGCCTGGAGACTGCGGGGGAATGAAAAACTGTTTTTT; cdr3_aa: CAWRLRGNEKLFF
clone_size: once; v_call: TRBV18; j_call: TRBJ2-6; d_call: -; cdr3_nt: TGTGCCAGCTCATCGGGTCTTGGGGCCAACGTCCTGACTTTC; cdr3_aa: CASSSGLGANVLTF
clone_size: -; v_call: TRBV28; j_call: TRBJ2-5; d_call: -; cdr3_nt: TGTGCCAGCAGAACAGGATATCACGGGGAGACCCAGTACTTC; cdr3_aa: CASRTGYHGETQYF
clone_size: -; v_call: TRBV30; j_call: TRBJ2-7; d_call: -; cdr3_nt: TGTGCCTGGAGTGGAAAGCAGGCAGGCTTGACCTACGAGCAGTACTTC; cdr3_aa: CAWSGKQAGLTYEQYF